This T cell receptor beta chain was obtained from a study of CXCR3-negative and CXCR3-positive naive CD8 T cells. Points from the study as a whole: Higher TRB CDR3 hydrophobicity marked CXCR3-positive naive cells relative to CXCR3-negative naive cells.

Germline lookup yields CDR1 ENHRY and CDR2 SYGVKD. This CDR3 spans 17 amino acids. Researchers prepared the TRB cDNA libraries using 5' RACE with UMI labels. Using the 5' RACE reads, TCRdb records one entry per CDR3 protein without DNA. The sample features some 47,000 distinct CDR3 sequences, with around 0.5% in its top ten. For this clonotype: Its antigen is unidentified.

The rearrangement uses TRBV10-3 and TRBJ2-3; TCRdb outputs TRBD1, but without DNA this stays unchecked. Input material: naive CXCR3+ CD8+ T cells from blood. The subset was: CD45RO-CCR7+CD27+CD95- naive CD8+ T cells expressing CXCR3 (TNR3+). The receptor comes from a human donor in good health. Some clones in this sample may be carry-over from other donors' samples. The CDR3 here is CAISESLAPGGTDTQYF.